The 25 T cell receptor beta chains below come from one sample, sequenced in a study of T-cell reconstitution after alpha-beta-depleted transplantation in children. Preparation of the TCRbeta library involved a method that used unique molecular identifiers. Using its own MiXCR run on the PCR reads, TCRdb lists one record per CDR3 protein. The sample consists of about 600,000 distinct CDR3 sequences, roughly 24% of them appearing once. Sequencing was performed on PBMCs, mostly from graft donor cells, taken 360 days after TCRalphabeta/CD19-depleted stem cell transplant. The receptors originated from a boy younger than two who had a stem cell transplant for acute myeloid leukemia, so the T cells may come from the graft donor.

The sample holds many counts of this clonotype. V usage is TRBV6-5 and J usage is TRBJ1-5, with D perhaps TRBD1 (5 bases). Germline V lookup: CDR1 MNHEY, CDR2 SVGAGI. The CDR3 consists of 14 residues. The V gene lost 0 bases and the J gene lost 6 bases, with 9 bases spanning the gap. The CDR3 coding sequence is TGTGCCAGCAGTTACTCCGGGGCGGGTCAGCCCCAGCATTTT. Translating it yields CASSYSGAGQPQHF.

This sequence joins TRBV5-6 and TRBJ1-1; D is ambiguous. Trimming cost V 4 bases and J 0 bases, with 13 bases left between them. The CDR3 covers 15 residues. Germline V gives CDR1 SGHDT, CDR2 YYEEEE. The CDR3 DNA follows: TGTGCCAGCAGCCCAGAACTAACAGTGAACACTGAAGCTTTCTTT. It encodes CASSPELTVNTEAFF. Based on the CDR3 plus reference TRBV5-6 and TRBJ1-1, the full variable domain is DAGVTQSPTHLIKTRGQQVTLRCSPKSGHDTVSWYQQALGQGPQFIFQYYEEEERQRGNFPDRFSGHQFPNYSSELNVNALLLGDSALYLCASSPELTVNTEAFFGQGTRLTVV.

This clonotype was observed many times. The rearrangement links TRBV20-1 to TRBJ2-5; D call uncertain. Germline CDR1 reads DFQATT; CDR2 reads SNEGSKA (reference sequence). The CDR3 totals 11 residues. V was clipped by 6 bases and J by 1 base, with 6 bases between them. CDR3 nucleotide sequence: TGCAGTGCCGCGCTCCAAGAGACCCAGTACTTC. Protein sequence: CSAALQETQYF.

This clonotype was counted only a few times. The chain is built from TRBV5-5 and TRBJ2-5, with 9 bases fitting TRBD1. There are 14 residues in the CDR3. V trimming: 4 bases; J trimming: 4 bases; junction bases outside the gene matches: 5. Germline CDR1 SGHKS, CDR2 YYEKEE (reference sequence). CDR3 bases: TGTGCCAGCAGCGCCACGGACAGGGGAGAGACCCAGTACTTC. Protein: CASSATDRGETQYF. Drawing the rest from reference TRBV5-5 and TRBJ2-5, the complete variable domain is DAGVTQSPTHLIKTRGQQVTLRCSPISGHKSVSWYQQVLGQGPQFIFQYYEKEERGRGNFPDRFSARQFPNYSSELNVNALLLGDSALYLCASSATDRGETQYFGPGTRLLVL.

In this sample, this clonotype turned up a few times. The chain links TRBV29-1 to TRBJ2-1; a weak D match, TRBD2 (6 bases). Germline assignment: CDR1 SQVTM and CDR2 ANQGSEA. V was cut by 0 bases and J by 7 bases, with 19 bases left in between. The CDR3 length is 16 residues. The CDR3 is CSVEDPRDSRANEQFF. The CDR3 bases are TGCAGCGTTGAAGATCCGCGGGACTCCAGGGCTAATGAGCAGTTCTTC.

This clonotype was counted only a few times. The rearrangement uses TRBV12-3 or TRBV12-4 and TRBJ2-7; D may be TRBD1 (5 bases). The CDR3 totals 15 residues. Trimming cost V 3 bases and J 2 bases, with 14 bases left between them. CDR3 sequence reads: CASSLMDNLAYEQYF. Written as DNA, the CDR3 is TGTGCCAGCAGTTTGATGGACAACCTTGCCTACGAGCAGTACTTC.

A single count supports this clonotype. The chain links TRBV28 to TRBJ2-7; tentatively, D is TRBD1 or TRBD2 (6 bases each). Germline lookup yields CDR1 MDHEN and CDR2 SYDVKM. The CDR3 totals 16 residues. V lost 3 bases to trimming and J lost 2 bases, with 17 bases between them. The CDR3 here is CASSFQAGTGTYEQYV. The CDR3 DNA follows: TGTGCCAGCAGTTTCCAAGCGGGTACAGGGACCTACGAGCAGTACGTC.

The chain combines TRBV28 with TRBJ2-5; D perhaps matches TRBD2 (7 bases). V lost 7 bases, J lost 5 bases, and 20 bases lay in between. The CDR3 sequence is 15 residues long. The germline gives CDR1 MDHEN, CDR2 SYDVKM. The CDR3 region is CASNPSGGLGETQYF. DNA of the CDR3: TGTGCCAGCAACCCCTCGGGGGGCCTTGGCGAGACCCAGTACTTC. Drawing the rest from reference TRBV28 and TRBJ2-5, the complete variable domain is DVKVTQSSRYLVKRTGEKVFLECVQDMDHENMFWYRQDPGLGLRLIYFSYDVKMKEKGDIPEGYSVSREKKERFSLILESASTNQTSMYLCASNPSGGLGETQYFGPGTRLLVL.

The chain has TRBV28 and TRBJ2-5; 9 bases are shared with TRBD1. Germline trimming cut 8 bases from V and 2 bases from J; bases unmatched to any gene: 15. Per the germline V gene, CDR1 is MDHEN and CDR2 is SYDVKM. CDR3 size: 17 residues. CDR3 nucleotide sequence: TGTGCCAGCCGTTCAGCCGGGACAGGGAGGTCTCAAGAGACCCAGTACTTC. Its translation: CASRSAGTGRSQETQYF.

The CDR3 region is CASSPRTADSGNTIYF. CDR3 DNA sequence: TGTGCCAGCAGCCCCCGGACGGCCGACTCTGGAAACACCATATATTTT. The V call is TRBV7-6, the J call TRBJ1-3; the D is unclear. CDR1 and CDR2 (germline): SGHVS, FNYEAQ. The CDR3 length is 16 residues. V was clipped by 5 bases and J by 0 bases, with 14 bases between them.

This clonotype was seen at least ten times. The chain employs TRBV29-1 and TRBJ2-3; D is undetermined. CDR1 and CDR2 from the germline V gene are SQVTM and ANQGSEA. The CDR3 has 11 amino acids. Trimming cost V 4 bases and J 4 bases, with 6 bases left between them. CDR3 coding DNA: TGCAGCGTTGCGGTCTCAGATACGCAGTATTTT. Its translation is CSVAVSDTQYF.

This clonotype was seen repeatedly, ten times or more. The V call is TRBV14, the J call TRBJ2-6; D ambiguous. Trimming pared 0 bases from V and 2 bases from J, leaving 11 bases between. CDR3 length: 17 residues. Germline CDR1 SGHDN, CDR2 FVKESK. The CDR3 sequence: CASSQDWGRAGANVLTF. In DNA, the CDR3 is TGTGCCAGCAGCCAAGATTGGGGTAGAGCTGGGGCCAACGTCCTGACTTTC.

The gene calls are TRBV24-1 and TRBJ1-5; weak D call: TRBD1 (5 bases). CDR3 size: 13 residues. Trimming removed 9 bases from V and 5 bases from J, with 13 bases in between. Germline lookup yields CDR1 KGHDR and CDR2 SFDVKD. CDR3 in DNA: TGTGCCACCCGGGACGGCCCTCATCAGCCCCAGCATTTT. As protein: CATRDGPHQPQHF.

The V gene is TRBV27, the J gene TRBJ2-6; a possible D gene is TRBD2 (5 bases). Trimming took 5 bases from V and 3 from J, leaving 11 bases between them. The CDR3 loop spans 15 amino acids. Germline CDR1 and CDR2: MNHEY and SMNVEV (reference sequence). The CDR3 protein is CASSLSGLGANVLTF. CDR3 nucleotides: TGTGCCAGCAGTCTCAGTGGACTTGGGGCCAACGTCCTGACTTTC.

The CDR3 sequence is CSVEGSGGSSTQYF. The CDR3 nucleotides are TGCAGCGTTGAAGGTAGCGGGGGGTCTAGTACGCAGTATTTT. The gene calls are TRBV29-1 and TRBJ2-3; TRBD2 aligns across 10 bases. With V trimmed by 1 base and J by 8 bases, 6 bases remained unmatched. CDR1 and CDR2 from the germline V gene are SQVTM and ANQGSEA. The CDR3 has 14 residues.

Worth noting for this clonotype: A much larger clone differs from this one at a single base, so this may be a read error. The genes are TRBV5-5 and TRBJ2-2, with D perhaps TRBD1 (5 bases). Germline V gives CDR1 SGHKS, CDR2 YYEKEE (reference sequence). Trimming cost V 1 base and J 6 bases, with 19 bases left between them. The CDR3 is made up of 17 amino acids. CDR3 DNA sequence: TGTGCCAGCAGCTTGCAACAGGCCCTCTTTAACGCCGGGGAGCTGTTTTTT. This translates into CASSLQQALFNAGELFF. The full variable domain, in which reference TRBV5-5 and TRBJ2-2 provide the parts outside the CDR3, is DAGVTQSPTHLIKTRGQQVTLRCSPISGHKSVSWYQQVLGQGPQFIFQYYEKEERGRGNFPDRFSARQFPNYSSELNVNALLLGDSALYLCASSLQQALFNAGELFFGEGSRLTVL.

This chain uses TRBV7-6 with TRBJ2-7, with 13 nucleotides matching TRBD2. The CDR3 length is 16 residues. The V segment lost 4 bases and the J segment 2 bases; nucleotides outside the gene matches: 5. Germline V gene sequence: CDR1 SGHVS, CDR2 FNYEAQ. The CDR3 reads CASSSSTSGGAYEQYV. The CDR3 DNA reads TGTGCCAGCAGCTCCTCTACTAGCGGGGGGGCCTACGAGCAGTACGTC.

This clonotype was recorded many times. The chain couples TRBV3-1 to TRBJ2-1, with 7 bases that match TRBD2. Trimming removed 0 bases from V and 12 bases from J; junction bases left unmatched: 5. This CDR3 contains 13 residues. Germline lookup yields CDR1 LGHDT and CDR2 YNNKEL (reference sequence). This CDR3 reads CASSQDRTRGQFF. For the CDR3, the DNA is TGTGCCAGCAGCCAAGATAGGACTAGAGGGCAGTTCTTC.

This clonotype showed up just a few times. The rearrangement links TRBV2 to TRBJ2-6; maybe TRBD1 (6 bases). V was cut by 8 bases and J by 1 base, with 24 bases left in between. In germline, CDR1 is SNHLY, CDR2 FYNNEI. CDR3 length: 19 amino acids. The CDR3 spells CASCRLRTVKKSGANVLTF. CDR3 sequence (DNA): TGTGCCAGCTGTCGGCTAAGGACAGTCAAAAAATCTGGGGCCAACGTCCTGACTTTC. Drawing the rest from reference TRBV2 and TRBJ2-6, the complete variable domain is EPEVTQTPSHQVTQMGQEVILRCVPISNHLYFYWYRQILGQKVEFLVSFYNNEISEKSEIFDDQFSVERPDGSNFTLKIRSTKLEDSAMYFCASCRLRTVKKSGANVLTFGAGSRLTVL.

The chain combines TRBV20-1 with TRBJ2-1, with D maybe TRBD1 (6 bases). Per the germline V gene, CDR1 is DFQATT and CDR2 is SNEGSKA (reference sequence). The V gene lost 8 bases and the J gene lost 12 bases, with 11 bases spanning the gap. The CDR3 has 9 residues. The chain's CDR3 is CSPQQGQFF. The CDR3 DNA reads TGCAGTCCCCAACAGGGGCAGTTCTTC.

The genes are TRBV6-2 or TRBV6-3 and TRBJ2-6; 8 bases line up with TRBD1. Germline CDR1 is MNHEY and CDR2 is SVGEGT. The CDR3 length is 18 residues. J lost 0 bases, V lost 6 bases, and 10 bases had no gene match. The DNA of the CDR3 is TGTGCCAGCAGCAAGCATCAGGGGGCGAACTCTGGGGCCAACGTCCTGACTTTC. Its protein is CASSKHQGANSGANVLTF.

CDR3 coding DNA: TGTGCCAGCAGTTACTCAAGGACAGGGTTATGGATTCAGTACTTC. Translation: CASSYSRTGLWIQYF. The chain employs TRBV6-2 or TRBV6-3 and TRBJ2-4, with 8 bases that match TRBD1. Trimming took 0 bases from V and 10 from J; bases not matched to a gene: 8. Germline V gene data show CDR1 as MNHEY and CDR2 as SVGEGT. There are 15 residues in the CDR3.

This clonotype was seen a handful of times. The chain combines TRBV6-5 with TRBJ2-1; 10 bases fit TRBD1. The CDR3 loop spans 16 amino acids. Unmatched junction bases numbered 11, after V lost 2 bases and J lost 10 bases. The germline V gene encodes CDR1 MNHEY and CDR2 SVGAGI. CDR3 protein: CASSYVAGQGPPEQFF. The CDR3 bases are TGTGCCAGCAGTTACGTTGCGGGACAGGGGCCCCCCGAGCAGTTCTTC.

This clonotype appeared many times. The rearrangement joins TRBV10-3 to TRBJ1-2; 10 nucleotides line up with TRBD1. In germline, CDR1 is ENHRY, CDR2 SYGVKD. There are 15 residues in the CDR3. V trimming: 5 bases; J trimming: 8 bases; junction bases outside the gene matches: 11. The CDR3 is CAISPLGTGDKGYTF. CDR3 sequence (DNA): TGTGCCATCAGTCCTCTAGGGACAGGGGATAAGGGCTACACCTTC.

The chain links TRBV4-2 to TRBJ1-2, with D perhaps TRBD1 (5 bases). Trimming cost V 10 bases and J 2 bases, with 17 bases left between them. The germline V gene has CDR1 LGHNA and CDR2 YNFKEQ. The CDR3 length is 14 residues. The CDR3 protein is CAMSPGPGNYGYTF. The CDR3, as DNA: TGTGCCATGAGCCCCGGGCCAGGGAACTATGGCTACACCTTC.